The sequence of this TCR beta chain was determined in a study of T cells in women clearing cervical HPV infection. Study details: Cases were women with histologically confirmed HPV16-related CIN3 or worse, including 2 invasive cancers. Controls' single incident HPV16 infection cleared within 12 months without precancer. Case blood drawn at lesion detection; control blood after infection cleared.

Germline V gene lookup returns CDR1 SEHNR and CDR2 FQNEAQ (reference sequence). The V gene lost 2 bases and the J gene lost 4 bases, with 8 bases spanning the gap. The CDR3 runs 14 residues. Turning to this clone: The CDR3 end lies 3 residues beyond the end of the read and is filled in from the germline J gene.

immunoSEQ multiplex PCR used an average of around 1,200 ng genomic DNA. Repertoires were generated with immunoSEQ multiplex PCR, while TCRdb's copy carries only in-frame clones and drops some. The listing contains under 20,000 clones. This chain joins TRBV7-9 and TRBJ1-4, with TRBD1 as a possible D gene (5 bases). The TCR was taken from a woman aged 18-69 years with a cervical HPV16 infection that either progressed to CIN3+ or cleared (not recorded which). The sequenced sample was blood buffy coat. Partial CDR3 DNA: TGTGCCAGCAGCTTAAACAGGAATAATGAAAAA. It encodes CASSLNRNNEK. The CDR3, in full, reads CASSLNRNNEKLFF.